This TCR beta chain came from a study of blood T cells in healthy people across ages. The second PCR ran about 6 to 11 cycles with a sample-barcoded 5' primer and J-beta primers. In TCRdb, the 5' RACE reads were re-called with MiXCR into one record per CDR3 protein. The profile shows around 800,000 distinct CDR3 sequences, 40% to 50% of them singletons. In germline, CDR1 is DFQATT, CDR2 SNEGSKA (reference sequence). The CDR3 has 14 amino acids. With V trimmed by 1 base and J by 2 bases, 3 bases remained unmatched. This sequence originates from a man aged 55 to 70 in good health. Material for sequencing was blood. The chain combines TRBV20-1 with TRBJ2-7, with 9 bases fitting TRBD1. CDR3 region: CSARVRTGAYEQYF. Here the CDR3 DNA reads TGCAGTGCTAGAGTAAGGACAGGGGCCTACGAGCAGTACTTC.